What follows describes a single TCR beta chain. Antigen: not known. PBMCs numbering at least 6 million were isolated per sample. This sample was taken from a study of blood T cells in healthy people across ages. Study background: Every two T cells gave about one barcoded beta molecule via template switching.

Using a J-beta primer mix together with a sample-barcoded 5' primer, a second PCR was run for roughly 6 to 12 cycles. Researchers report that a template-switch adaptor with 12 random nucleotides tagged each cDNA molecule. Each CDR3 protein is one row after TCRdb ran MiXCR on the 5' RACE reads. Of 1.5 million to 2 million distinct CDR3 sequences in the sample, about 50% were seen once. CDR3 length: 13 residues. V shed 4 bases, J shed 13 bases, and the junction held 9 bases outside the gene matches. Germline CDR1 reads LGHDT; CDR2 reads YNNKEL (reference sequence). General study results and limits: Observed TCR beta diversity per million T cells went down as age went up. This fall followed a roughly linear course with age.

The TCR comes from a woman in her 40s in good health. The sequencing input was blood. The genes are TRBV3-1 and TRBJ2-4, with 8 bases fitting TRBD2. The CDR3 DNA follows: TGTGCCAGCAGCCCCAGACTAGCGTGGGAGCAGTACTTC. It is translated as CASSPRLAWEQYF.